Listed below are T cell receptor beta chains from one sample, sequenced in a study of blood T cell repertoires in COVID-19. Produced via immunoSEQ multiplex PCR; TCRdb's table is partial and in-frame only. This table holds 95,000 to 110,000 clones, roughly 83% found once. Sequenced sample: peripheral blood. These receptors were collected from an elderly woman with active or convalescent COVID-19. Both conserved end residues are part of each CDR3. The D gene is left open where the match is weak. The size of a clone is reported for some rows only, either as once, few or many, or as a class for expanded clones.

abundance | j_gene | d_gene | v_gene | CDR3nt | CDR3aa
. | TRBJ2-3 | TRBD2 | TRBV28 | TGTGCCAGCAGTTCCCAAAAGAAACGCGGGAGGGTCACAGATACGCAGTATTTT | CASSSQKKRGRVTDTQYF
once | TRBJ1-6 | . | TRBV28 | TGTGCCAGCAGTTCTGCGGGGAGTCTTTTATCACCCCTCCACTTT | CASSSAGSLLSPLHF
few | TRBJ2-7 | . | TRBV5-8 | TGTGCCAGCAGCCCCAGAGGGGGATACTACGAGCAGTACTTC | CASSPRGGYYEQYF
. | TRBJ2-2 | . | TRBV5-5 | TGTGCCAGCAGCTTGTCTACGAACACCGGGGAGCTGTTTTTT | CASSLSTNTGELFF
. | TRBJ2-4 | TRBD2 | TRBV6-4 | TGTGCCAGCAGTGACTCGAGTAGCGGGAGGGCCAAAAACATTCAGTACTTC | CASSDSSSGRAKNIQYF
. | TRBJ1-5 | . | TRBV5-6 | TGTGCCAGCAGCCCGGGGGGGAGTTGGAATCAGCCCCAGCATTTT | CASSPGGSWNQPQHF
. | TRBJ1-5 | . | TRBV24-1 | TGTGCCACCATGTGTGTGGTACGAGAGAGTAGGGACTACCAGCATTTT | CATMCVVRESRDYQHF
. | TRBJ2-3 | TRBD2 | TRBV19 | TGTGCCAGTAGTCTATACGGGACTAATAAAGATACGCAGTATTTT | CASSLYGTNKDTQYF
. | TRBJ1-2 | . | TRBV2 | TGTGCCAGCAGGGATCTCTACAGCTATGGCTACACCTTC | CASRDLYSYGYTF
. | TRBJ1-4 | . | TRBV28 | TGTGCCAGCAGTCGCTTGGGGGGTGGGCAGAAACTGTTTTTT | CASSRLGGGQKLFF
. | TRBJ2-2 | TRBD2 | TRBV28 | TGTGCCAGCAGTTTAGCTAGCGGGAGGAAGGCCGGGGAGCTGTTTTTT | CASSLASGRKAGELFF
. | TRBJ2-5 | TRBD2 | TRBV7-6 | TGTGCCAGCAGCTTAGACGCGTGGGGAGGGGAGACCCAGTACTTC | CASSLDAWGGETQYF
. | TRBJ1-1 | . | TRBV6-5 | TGTGCCAGCAGTTACGGTGTTGACAAAAACACTGAAGCTTTCTTT | CASSYGVDKNTEAFF
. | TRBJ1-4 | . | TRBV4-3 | TGCGCCAGCAGCCAGGGGGACTACAGGGCTAATGAAAAACTGTTTTTT | CASSQGDYRANEKLFF
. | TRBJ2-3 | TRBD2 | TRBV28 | TGTGCCAGCACCCCTGGGACTAGCGGCCTCCACCGGGAAGATACGCAGTATTTT | CASTPGTSGLHREDTQYF
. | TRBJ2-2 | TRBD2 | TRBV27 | TGTGCCAGCAGTCGAGTAGCGGGCAGCACCGGGGAGCTGTTTTTT | CASSRVAGSTGELFF
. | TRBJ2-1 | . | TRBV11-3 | TGTGCCAGCGCCCTTAGCGGAAATAGCTTCAATGAGCAGTTCTTC | CASALSGNSFNEQFF
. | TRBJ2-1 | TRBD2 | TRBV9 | TGTGCCAGCAGCCCGGGACTAGCGGGAGCGAATGAGCAGTTCTTC | CASSPGLAGANEQFF